This is a list of T cell receptor beta chains from one sample in a study of CD8+ T cells in alopecia areata. Clones were read by immunoSEQ multiplex PCR, and TCRdb kept only the in-frame ones, dropping some. This table holds over 50,000 clones, about 45% found once. The specimen was CD8+ T cells sorted from blood, collected at week 0. The receptors shown here come from a human donor with alopecia areata. CDR3s include the opening cysteine and the closing phenylalanine or tryptophan. A D gene is named only where the DNA matches it firmly. Expanded clones are given a class, and other clones once, few, many or no size at all.

NA | TRBJ2-1 | TRBV29-1 | few | CSGRPSASSYNEQFF | TGCAGCGGCCGCCCGAGCGCGAGCTCCTACAATGAGCAGTTCTTC
NA | TRBJ2-1 | TRBV29-1 | NA | CSSRVWDSYNEQFF | TGCAGCTCTAGAGTATGGGATTCCTACAATGAGCAGTTCTTC
NA | TRBJ2-6 | TRBV7-2 | NA | CASILSSSGANVLTF | TGTGCCAGCATCCTGAGCAGCTCTGGGGCCAACGTCCTGACTTTC
NA | TRBJ1-2 | TRBV29-1 | NA | CSVRTRDKPNYGYTF | TGCAGCGTGAGGACGCGGGACAAACCTAACTATGGCTACACCTTC
NA | TRBJ2-7 | TRBV27 | NA | CASSLQVSYEQYF | TGTGCCAGCAGTTTACAGGTCTCCTACGAGCAGTACTTC
NA | TRBJ2-2 | TRBV25-1 | NA | CASTPGGSTGELFF | TGTGCCAGCACCCCAGGGGGGAGCACCGGGGAGCTGTTTTTT
TRBD2 | TRBJ2-2 | TRBV7-9 | NA | CASSPTSGIPGELFF | TGTGCCAGCAGCCCGACTAGCGGGATACCCGGGGAGCTGTTTTTT
TRBD2 | TRBJ2-1 | TRBV27 | NA | CASSFEGGRAINEQFF | TGTGCCAGCAGTTTCGAAGGCGGGAGGGCCATCAATGAGCAGTTCTTC
TRBD2 | TRBJ2-7 | TRBV5-1 | NA | CASSASSGTYEQYF | TGCGCCAGCAGCGCCTCTAGCGGGACCTACGAGCAGTACTTC
NA | TRBJ2-1 | TRBV5-4 | NA | CASSQDRVLSGLRNEQFF | TGCGCCAGCAGCCAAGATCGAGTCCTCTCTGGGCTCCGGAATGAGCAGTTCTTC
NA | TRBJ2-3 | TRBV9 | large | CASSVETGSTDTQYF | TGTGCCAGCAGCGTAGAGACGGGATCCACAGATACGCAGTATTTT
NA | TRBJ2-7 | TRBV5-4 | NA | CASSLTPTYEQYF | TGTGCCAGCAGCTTGACCCCTACTTACGAGCAGTACTTC
NA | TRBJ2-3 | TRBV4-1 | NA | CASSQPSGTESTDTQYF | TGCGCCAGCAGCCAACCTTCTGGGACGGAAAGCACAGATACGCAGTATTTT
TRBD1 | TRBJ2-2 | TRBV7-9 | NA | CASSTDGTGVRKGELFF | TGTGCCAGCAGCACCGACGGGACAGGGGTCAGAAAAGGGGAGCTGTTTTTT
TRBD1 | TRBJ1-5 | TRBV6-5 | NA | CASKQGVNQPQHF | TGTGCCAGCAAACAGGGGGTAAACCAGCCCCAGCATTTT
TRBD1 | TRBJ1-5 | TRBV28 | few | CASSLEQGKSNQPQHF | TGTGCCAGCAGTTTAGAACAGGGGAAGAGCAATCAGCCCCAGCATTTT
NA | TRBJ2-7 | TRBV4-1 | few | CASSQDGTSRYF | TGCGCCAGCAGCCAAGATGGGACATCGCGGTACTTC
TRBD2 | TRBJ2-2 | TRBV4-3 | NA | CASSQVLAGPNTGELFF | TGCGCCAGCAGCCAAGTACTAGCGGGACCGAACACCGGGGAGCTGTTTTTT
NA | TRBJ2-6 | TRBV5-6 | NA | CASVSNSGANVLTF | TGTGCCAGCGTGTCGAACTCTGGGGCCAACGTCCTGACTTTC
NA | TRBJ2-1 | TRBV5-6 | NA | CASSLGASINEQFF | TGTGCCAGCAGCTTGGGGGCTAGTATCAATGAGCAGTTCTTC
TRBD2 | TRBJ2-7 | TRBV4-3 | NA | CASSQDQREGLYEQYF | TGCGCCAGCAGCCAAGATCAGCGGGAGGGCCTCTACGAGCAGTACTTC
TRBD2 | TRBJ2-7 | TRBV29-1 | NA | CSVVPASGNYEQYF | TGCAGCGTTGTCCCAGCTAGCGGGAACTACGAGCAGTACTTC
NA | TRBJ2-5 | TRBV29-1 | NA | CSVEDRMSTQPQETQYF | TGCAGCGTTGAAGATCGGATGAGCACACAACCCCAAGAGACCCAGTACTTC
TRBD1 | TRBJ1-2 | TRBV7-9 | NA | CASNYGPGTGGFGYTF | TGTGCCAGCAACTACGGTCCCGGGACAGGGGGTTTTGGCTACACCTTC
NA | TRBJ2-7 | TRBV27 | NA | CASSSFLEQYF | TGTGCCAGCAGCTCCTTCTTGGAGCAGTACTTC
TRBD2 | TRBJ2-7 | TRBV2 | once | CASSTGTSGTTPYF | TGTGCCAGCAGTACCGGGACTAGCGGGACAACCCCGTACTTC
NA | TRBJ2-3 | TRBV30 | few | CAWSTGQGGDTQYF | TGTGCCTGGAGTACAGGACAGGGAGGGGATACGCAGTATTTT
NA | TRBJ2-2 | TRBV7-9 | few | CASRPNRATGELFF | TGTGCCAGCAGACCTAATCGAGCCACCGGGGAGCTGTTTTTT
NA | TRBJ1-2 | TRBV30 | medium-sized | CAWRAWDGFLAF | TGTGCCTGGAGGGCCTGGGATGGGTTTCTTGCCTTC
NA | TRBJ2-7 | TRBV15 | NA | CATAGDRHTYEQYF | TGTGCCACCGCGGGGGACAGGCATACCTACGAGCAGTACTTC
NA | TRBJ1-5 | TRBV6-1 | NA | CASLHRGQPQHF | TGTGCCAGCCTTCACCGGGGTCAGCCCCAGCATTTT
TRBD2 | TRBJ2-5 | TRBV29-1 | few | CSVGPSGRRETQYF | TGCAGCGTTGGGCCTAGCGGGAGAAGGGAGACCCAGTACTTC
NA | TRBJ1-2 | TRBV28 | NA | CATWDGGLANYGYTF | TGTGCCACCTGGGACGGAGGACTAGCTAACTATGGCTACACCTTC
NA | TRBJ2-7 | TRBV29-1 | NA | CSAEGDQAYEQYF | TGCAGCGCCGAGGGGGACCAAGCCTACGAGCAGTACTTC
NA | TRBJ1-5 | TRBV9 | NA | CASSESSSNQPQHF | TGTGCCAGCAGCGAAAGTAGTAGCAATCAGCCCCAGCATTTT
NA | TRBJ2-7 | TRBV29-1 | NA | CSVEGSRPNEQYF | TGCAGCGTCGAGGGCTCGCGCCCTAACGAGCAGTACTTC
NA | TRBJ2-7 | TRBV27 | NA | CASTPGTRISEQYF | TGTGCCAGCACTCCCGGGACGAGAATCTCCGAGCAGTACTTC
TRBD2 | TRBJ2-3 | TRBV7-2 | NA | CASSSPGLETDTQYF | TGTGCCAGCAGCTCGCCGGGACTAGAAACAGATACGCAGTATTTT
NA | TRBJ1-1 | TRBV2 | NA | CACIENTEAFF | TGTGCCTGCATCGAGAACACTGAAGCTTTCTTT
TRBD2 | TRBJ2-1 | TRBV6-5 | few | CASSLTSDLSQFF | TGTGCCAGCAGTTTGACTAGCGACCTCTCGCAGTTCTTC
NA | TRBJ2-3 | TRBV30 | few | CAWSVGGTDTQYF | TGTGCCTGGAGTGTAGGGGGGACAGATACGCAGTATTTT
TRBD1 | TRBJ1-2 | TRBV19 | NA | CASSMWELQGDGYTF | TGTGCCAGTAGTATGTGGGAGCTTCAGGGGGACGGCTACACCTTC
NA | TRBJ1-5 | TRBV10-2 | few | CASSERVEGQPQHF | TGCGCCAGCAGTGAGAGAGTAGAGGGGCAGCCCCAGCATTTT
NA | TRBJ2-7 | TRBV18 | NA | CASSPDLQGTYEQYF | TGTGCCAGCTCACCCGATCTTCAGGGGACCTACGAGCAGTACTTC
NA | TRBJ2-5 | TRBV29-1 | NA | CSVEDPARVELKETQYF | TGCAGCGTTGAAGATCCGGCCAGGGTAGAGTTAAAAGAGACCCAGTACTTC
TRBD2 | TRBJ2-7 | TRBV5-4 | NA | CASSDTTSGSYEQYF | TGTGCCAGCAGCGACACGACTAGCGGGAGCTACGAGCAGTACTTC
NA | TRBJ2-7 | TRBV11-3 | few | CASSPRGDEQYF | TGTGCCAGCAGCCCGCGGGGTGACGAGCAGTACTTC
TRBD1 | TRBJ2-3 | TRBV27 | NA | CASSFLQGAVGNTQYF | TGTGCCAGCAGTTTCCTACAGGGGGCGGTGGGTAATACGCAGTATTTT
TRBD2 | TRBJ2-7 | TRBV28 | many | CASSLPGLAGREQYF | TGTGCCAGCAGTTTACCCGGACTAGCGGGACGGGAGCAGTACTTC
TRBD2 | TRBJ2-7 | TRBV28 | few | CASSPGGRAGEEQYF | TGTGCCAGCAGTCCCGGTGGGAGGGCTGGGGAGGAGCAGTACTTC
NA | TRBJ2-7 | TRBV27 | NA | CASREGEGESYEQYF | TGTGCCAGCAGAGAGGGGGAGGGCGAATCCTACGAGCAGTACTTC
NA | TRBJ2-1 | TRBV18 | NA | CASSRDPIRVDEQFF | TGTGCCAGCTCCCGCGACCCTATCCGCGTCGATGAGCAGTTCTTC
NA | TRBJ2-3 | TRBV15 | NA | CATSRGGGGDTQYF | TGTGCCACCAGCAGAGGTGGTGGTGGAGATACGCAGTATTTT
NA | TRBJ2-6 | TRBV27 | NA | CASRIGSDGANVLTF | TGTGCCAGCCGAATCGGAAGCGATGGGGCCAACGTCCTGACTTTC